This entry is about one T cell receptor beta chain. This receptor's antigen is unknown. Per-base quality was not reported, and no clone a single base away is much larger than it. This specimen comes from a study of identifying expanded T cells in peripheral blood (dated 2019 in TCRdb). Background for the entire study: Four technical replicates, made by sequencing separate aliquots from the same pool of genomic DNA, were compared pairwise. What the study reported, not specific to this receptor: The authors expected that biological variance in healthy repertoires might rise further over much longer intervals, such as months to years. Across all healthy-donor time intervals, the beta-binomial model significantly cut both the number of clones called differentially abundant and the false-positive rate. In all healthy donors, the variance in clone template counts between samples taken roughly 14 days apart rose significantly as total template count increased. Between technical replicates the binomial model flagged around 1.2 differentially abundant clones, whereas over two weeks the binomial model flagged about 16.4 and over about four weeks 19 to 20.

The immunoSEQ Assay, which relies on bias-controlled multiplex PCR amplification of genomic DNA, was used to profile TCRbeta CDR3 regions. In the original analysis: To quantify the absolute abundance of each unique TCRbeta CDR3 region, the sequences were collapsed and filtered. Differential abundance was assessed using a binomial (Fisher-equivalent) model and a beta-binomial model in which time-dependent variance fitted from healthy donors was added. Clones with fewer than 5 combined templates were excluded, and clones with Benjamini-Hochberg FDR below 0.01 were called differentially abundant. In the beta-binomial model, variance was expressed as a function of the total template count across the two samples, in the form v = (b*log(k)+a)^2. The table comes from immuneACCESS by way of TCRdb, which keeps in-frame sequences with V and J called. Part of the clones is missing from these tables; in studies checked, under half for an unresolved V gene and the rest for unknown reasons. Clonal size and the V and J genes are those of that table, whereas D and trimming came from the DNA. This sample is represented by about 94,000 clones; around 90% of them were singletons. Approximately 5.3% of the sample is held by the ten biggest clonotypes.

During the collection period, no immune events, such as infections, were documented for the healthy donors. Time-dependent variance in a beta-binomial model of T-cell clone differential abundance was calibrated using healthy-donor blood repertoires as a training cohort. The training cohort comprised roughly ten healthy donors, 3 female and 7 male. The donors were between roughly 29 and 65 years old, with an average age of approximately 45 years. Whole blood from each healthy donor was obtained from a commercial supplier and was collected at three time points around 15 days apart. For immunosequencing, genomic DNA was extracted from unsorted whole blood. Including the terminal cysteine and phenylalanine, the CDR3 comprises 15 residues. The only DNA kept is the CDR3, 45 bases in frame from the first base. CDR1 and CDR2, looked up from the germline V gene, are SGHRS and YFSETQ. V loses 4 bases at its end and J loses 5 bases; junction bases beyond the gene matches: 10.

The chain joins TRBV5-1 to TRBJ1-2, with 8 middle bases fitting TRBD1. This TCR was sampled from a person aged 18 to 70 in good health. The sequenced sample consisted of blood. The CDR3 region has the sequence CASSPGGTGRYGYTF. The DNA sequence is as follows: TGCGCCAGCAGCCCGGGGGGGACAGGCCGATATGGCTACACCTTC. Reference TRBV5-1 and TRBJ1-2 genes cover what lies past the CDR3, so the full variable domain is KAGVTQTPRYLIKTRGQQVTLSCSPISGHRSVSWYQQTPGQGLQFLFEYFSETQRNKGNFPGRFSGRQFSNSRSEMNVSTLELGDSALYLCASSPGGTGRYGYTFGSGTRLTVV.